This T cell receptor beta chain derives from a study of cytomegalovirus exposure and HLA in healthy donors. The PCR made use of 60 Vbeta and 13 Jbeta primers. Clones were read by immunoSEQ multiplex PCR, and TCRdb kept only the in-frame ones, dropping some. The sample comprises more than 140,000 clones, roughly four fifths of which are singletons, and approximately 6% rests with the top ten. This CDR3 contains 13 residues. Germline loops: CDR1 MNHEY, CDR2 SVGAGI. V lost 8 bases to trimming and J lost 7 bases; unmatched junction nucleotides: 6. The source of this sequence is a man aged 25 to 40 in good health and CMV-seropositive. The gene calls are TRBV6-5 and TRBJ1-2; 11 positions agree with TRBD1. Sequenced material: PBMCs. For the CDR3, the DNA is TGTGCCAGCCGATCGGACAGGGGGCTTGGCTACACCTTC. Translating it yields CASRSDRGLGYTF.